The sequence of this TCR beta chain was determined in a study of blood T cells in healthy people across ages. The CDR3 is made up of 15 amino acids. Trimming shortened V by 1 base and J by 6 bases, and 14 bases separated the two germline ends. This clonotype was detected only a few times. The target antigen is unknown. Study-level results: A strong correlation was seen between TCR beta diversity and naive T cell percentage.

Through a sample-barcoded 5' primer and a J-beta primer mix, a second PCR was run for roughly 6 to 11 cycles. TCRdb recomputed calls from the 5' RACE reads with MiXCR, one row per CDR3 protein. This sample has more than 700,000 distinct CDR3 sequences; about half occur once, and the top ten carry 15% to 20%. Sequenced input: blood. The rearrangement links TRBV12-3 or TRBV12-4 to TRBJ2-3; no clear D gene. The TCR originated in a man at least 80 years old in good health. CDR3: CASSLGRSSTDTQYF. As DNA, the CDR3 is TGTGCCAGCAGTTTAGGTCGCTCGTCCACTGATACGCAGTATTTT.